Below are 19 T cell receptor beta chains sequenced from a single sample in a study of cytomegalovirus exposure and HLA in healthy donors. Primers included in the PCR were 60 Vbeta and 13 Jbeta primers. Method: immunoSEQ multiplex PCR; TCRdb's copy keeps in-frame clones and lacks some. The sample yields over 60,000 clones, roughly four fifths seen once. What was sequenced was PBMCs. The receptors were sampled from a woman aged 25 to 45 in good health and CMV-seropositive.

The count of this clone is one. The rearrangement joins TRBV9 to TRBJ2-1; TRBD1 is a possible D gene (6 bases). Germline V gives CDR1 SGDLS, CDR2 YYNGEE. This CDR3 is built from 17 residues. Trimming left V 4 bases short and J 0 bases short, with 17 bases between. The CDR3: CASSPTGLADSYNEQFF. CDR3 sequence (DNA): TGTGCCAGCAGCCCCACAGGGCTCGCGGACTCCTACAATGAGCAGTTCTTC.

The genes are TRBV7-2 and TRBJ2-7; no clear D. CDR3 size: 13 residues. From germline, CDR1 is SGHTA and CDR2 FQGNSA. The V and J ends lost 5 bases and 4 bases respectively, with 12 bases between them. The CDR3 DNA reads as TGTGCCAGCAGCCCTCTGGTCGGGTACGAGCAGTACTTC. Amino acids: CASSPLVGYEQYF.

This rearrangement joins TRBV28 to TRBJ2-5; 7 bases are shared with TRBD1. V lost 5 bases to trimming and J lost 2 bases; unmatched junction nucleotides: 5. Germline V gives CDR1 MDHEN, CDR2 SYDVKM. The CDR3 is 14 residues long. CDR3 in DNA: TGTGCCAGCAGTCAAACGACAGGGCAAGAGACCCAGTACTTC. Translation: CASSQTTGQETQYF.

The chain uses TRBV6-6 and TRBJ2-2; D is unclear. This CDR3 contains 14 residues. Trimming pared 1 base from V and 2 bases from J, leaving 5 bases between. Germline V CDR1 and CDR2: MNHNY, SVGAGI (reference sequence). The CDR3 loop is CASSYLLNTGELFF. CDR3 coding DNA: TGTGCCAGCAGTTACTTACTTAACACCGGGGAGCTGTTTTTT.

This clone was seen just once. The DNA for the CDR3 is TGTGCCAGCAGCCCTACCGGTGCCGGGAGCAATCAGCCCCAGCATTTT. It yields the protein CASSPTGAGSNQPQHF. The chain couples TRBV5-8 to TRBJ1-5; D uncertain. Trimming stripped 4 bases from V and 1 base from J, with 15 bases between. CDR1 is SGHTS, CDR2 YDEGEE, per germline. This CDR3 region has 16 residues. Looking up the rest from reference TRBV5-8 and TRBJ1-5 gives the full variable domain: EAGVTQSPTHLIKTRGQQATLRCSPISGHTSVYWYQQALGLGLQFLLWYDEGEERNRGNFPPRFSGRQFPNYSSELNVNALELEDSALYLCASSPTGAGSNQPQHFGDGTRLSIL.

The J gene is TRBJ2-1, the V gene TRBV30, with 9 nucleotides matching TRBD2. This CDR3 is 17 amino acids long. Trimming at V came to 1 base and at J to 4 bases, leaving 11 bases not matched to a gene. Germline CDR1 GTSNPN, CDR2 SVGIG (reference sequence). CDR3 DNA sequence: TGTGCCTGGAGTGCCCTAGTCGGACTAGCGAGTTACAATGAGCAGTTCTTC. Translating gives CAWSALVGLASYNEQFF.

This clone was seen just once. The rearrangement links TRBV6-1 to TRBJ1-4; maybe TRBD1 (5 bases). Germline V gives CDR1 MNHNS, CDR2 SASEGT. The CDR3 is 14 residues long. V shed 6 bases and J shed 4 bases, with 12 bases lying between them. The CDR3 DNA reads as TGTGCCAGCAGCGACAGCCCTTTTAATGAAAAACTGTTTTTT. Residues: CASSDSPFNEKLFF.

V gene TRBV15 combines with J gene TRBJ2-2; the D gene is possibly TRBD1 (8 bases). With 4 bases removed from V and 8 bases from J, the gap between germline ends came to 23 bases. The CDR3 extends over 17 amino acids. CDR1 and CDR2 from the germline V gene are LNHNV and YYDKDF (reference sequence). The CDR3 here is CATSTGQGGGGRGELFF. The CDR3 nucleotides read TGTGCCACCAGCACCGGACAGGGCGGGGGAGGGAGGGGGGAGCTGTTTTTT.

This clone appeared a few times. The chain employs TRBV5-6 and TRBJ2-3; maybe TRBD2 (5 bases). Trimming removed 2 bases from V and 3 bases from J, with 13 bases in between. This CDR3 has 15 residues. Germline CDR1 is SGHDT and CDR2 is YYEEEE. The CDR3: CASSLGSGGTDTQYF. Written as DNA, the CDR3 is TGTGCCAGCAGCTTAGGGTCCGGAGGTACAGATACGCAGTATTTT.

This chain links TRBV27 with TRBJ2-5; D possibly corresponds to TRBD2 (5 bases). The CDR3 covers 13 residues. Germline lookup yields CDR1 MNHEY and CDR2 SMNVEV (reference sequence). Trimming removed 4 bases from V and 1 base from J, with 7 bases in between. The DNA for the CDR3 is TGTGCCAGCAGTTCCGGGATCCAAGAGACCCAGTACTTC. This sequence encodes CASSSGIQETQYF.

This clone appeared once. The chain carries TRBV7-3 and TRBJ2-2; D is uncertain. Germline V gene sequence: CDR1 SGHTA, CDR2 FQGTGA. The CDR3 has 14 amino acids. V shed 5 bases and J shed 4 bases, with 11 bases lying between them. In DNA, the CDR3 is TGTGCCAGCAGCCCAGTGGCGGCCACCGGGGAGCTGTTTTTT. Residues: CASSPVAATGELFF.

The rearrangement links TRBV7-9 to TRBJ2-1, with D hard to call. V was pared by 1 base and J by 6 bases, with 16 bases between. Germline assignment: CDR1 SEHNR and CDR2 FQNEAQ (reference sequence). The CDR3 extends over 16 amino acids. The CDR3 region is CASSLVEAPPGNEQFF. In DNA form, the CDR3 reads TGTGCCAGCAGCTTAGTAGAGGCCCCGCCGGGCAATGAGCAGTTCTTC.

The chain couples TRBV29-1 to TRBJ2-1; 7 nucleotides match TRBD2. V lost 7 bases to trimming and J lost 11 bases; unmatched junction nucleotides: 17. From germline, CDR1 is SQVTM and CDR2 ANQGSEA. This CDR3 region has 14 residues. The CDR3, as DNA: TGCAGCGGGGGACCTCTAGCGGAGACAGCGAAGCAGTTCTTC. Protein product: CSGGPLAETAKQFF.

The chain uses TRBV5-8 and TRBJ2-2; the D gene is possibly TRBD1 (6 bases). Per germline, CDR1 SGHTS and CDR2 YDEGEE. Trimming took 4 bases from V and 5 from J, leaving 15 bases between them. The CDR3 totals 15 residues. The CDR3 loop reads CASSRGQFLTGELFF. CDR3 DNA sequence: TGTGCCAGCAGCCGGGGACAATTTTTGACCGGGGAGCTGTTTTTT.

This sequence joins TRBV15 and TRBJ2-1, with a possible D match to TRBD2 (5 bases). Germline lookup yields CDR1 LNHNV and CDR2 YYDKDF (reference sequence). The CDR3 has 15 amino acids. The germline V and J ends were trimmed by 0 bases and 9 bases, with 15 bases remaining between them. This chain's CDR3 is CATSRERVLTTEQFF. The CDR3 DNA is TGTGCCACCAGCAGAGAGAGGGTTTTGACTACTGAGCAGTTCTTC.

This chain connects TRBV7-2 to TRBJ2-3; TRBD1 matches at 8 bases. This CDR3 spans 14 amino acids. V was clipped by 5 bases and J by 6 bases; unmatched bases: 7. Germline V gene lookup returns CDR1 SGHTA and CDR2 FQGNSA. This chain's CDR3 is CASSQDRARDTQYF. The CDR3, as DNA: TGTGCCAGCAGCCAGGACAGGGCACGGGATACGCAGTATTTT.

This sequence joins TRBV2 and TRBJ2-3; 12 bases map to TRBD2. Per germline, CDR1 SNHLY and CDR2 FYNNEI. J gave up 5 bases and V 8 bases, and 8 bases lay outside the gene matches. This CDR3 contains 15 residues. CDR3: CASPRTSGMVDTQYF. The CDR3 DNA sequence: TGTGCCAGCCCCCGGACTAGCGGGATGGTAGATACGCAGTATTTT.

This clone was counted between two and nine times. The V call is TRBV12-5, the J call TRBJ2-2; unclear D gene. This CDR3 is 12 amino acids long. Germline V gene sequence: CDR1 LGHNT, CDR2 FRNRAP. V was clipped by 1 base and J by 8 bases, with 5 bases between them. CDR3 loop: CASGLAPGELFF. In DNA form, the CDR3 reads TGTGCTAGTGGTTTGGCCCCAGGGGAGCTGTTTTTT.

With regard to this clone: The junction departs from the called germline gene at one end, perhaps through a read error. V gene TRBV6-1 combines with J gene TRBJ2-7, with D perhaps matching TRBD2 (6 bases). Germline V lookup: CDR1 MNHNS, CDR2 SASEGT. The CDR3 runs to 16 residues. This CDR3 reads CASGEAGSQAIYEQYF. The DNA of the CDR3 is TGTGCCAGCGGTGAAGCGGGCTCCCAGGCGATATACGAGCAGTACTTC.